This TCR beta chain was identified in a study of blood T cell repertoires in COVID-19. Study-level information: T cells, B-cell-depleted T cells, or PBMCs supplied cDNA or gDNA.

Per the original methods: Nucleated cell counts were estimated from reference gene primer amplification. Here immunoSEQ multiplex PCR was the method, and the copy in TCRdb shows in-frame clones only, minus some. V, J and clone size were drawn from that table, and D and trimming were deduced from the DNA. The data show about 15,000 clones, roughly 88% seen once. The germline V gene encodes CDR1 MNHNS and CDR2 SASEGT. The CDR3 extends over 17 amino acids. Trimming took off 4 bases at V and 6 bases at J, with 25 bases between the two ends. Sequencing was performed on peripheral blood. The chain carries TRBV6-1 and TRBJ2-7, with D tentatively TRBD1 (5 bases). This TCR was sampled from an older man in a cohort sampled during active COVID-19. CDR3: CASSVFSDNSFLGEQYF. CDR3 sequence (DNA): TGTGCCAGCAGTGTTTTTTCGGACAACTCTTTCTTAGGCGAGCAGTACTTC.